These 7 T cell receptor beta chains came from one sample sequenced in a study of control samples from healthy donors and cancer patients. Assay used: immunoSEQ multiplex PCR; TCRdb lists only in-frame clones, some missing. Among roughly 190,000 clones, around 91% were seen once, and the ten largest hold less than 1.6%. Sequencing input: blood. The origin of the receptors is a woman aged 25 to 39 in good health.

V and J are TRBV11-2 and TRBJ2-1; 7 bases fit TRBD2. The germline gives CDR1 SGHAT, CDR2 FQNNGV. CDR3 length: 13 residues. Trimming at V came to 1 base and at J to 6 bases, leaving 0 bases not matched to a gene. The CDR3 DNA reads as TGTGCCAGCAGCTTAGGGGGGGGCAATGAGCAGTTCTTC. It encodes CASSLGGGNEQFF.

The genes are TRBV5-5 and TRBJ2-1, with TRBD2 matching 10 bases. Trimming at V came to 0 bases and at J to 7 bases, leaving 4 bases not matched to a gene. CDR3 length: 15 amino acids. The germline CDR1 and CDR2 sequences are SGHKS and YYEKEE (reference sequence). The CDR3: CASSLDSGRWNEQFF. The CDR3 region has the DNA TGTGCCAGCAGCTTGGATAGCGGGAGGTGGAATGAGCAGTTCTTC.

This chain's CDR3 is CASSPGLDYGYTF. The CDR3 DNA reads as TGTGCCAGCTCACCGGGACTTGACTATGGCTACACCTTC. The chain employs TRBV18 and TRBJ1-2; D possibly corresponds to TRBD1 (5 bases). Trimming shortened V by 3 bases and J by 3 bases, and 8 bases separated the two germline ends. Per germline, CDR1 KGHSH and CDR2 LQKENI. This CDR3 spans 13 amino acids.

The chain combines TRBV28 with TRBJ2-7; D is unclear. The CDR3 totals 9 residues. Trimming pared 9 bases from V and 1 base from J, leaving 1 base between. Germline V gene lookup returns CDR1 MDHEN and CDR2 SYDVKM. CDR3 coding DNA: TGTGCCAGATCCTACGAGCAGTACTTC. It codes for CARSYEQYF. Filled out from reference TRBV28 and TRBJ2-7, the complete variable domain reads DVKVTQSSRYLVKRTGEKVFLECVQDMDHENMFWYRQDPGLGLRLIYFSYDVKMKEKGDIPEGYSVSREKKERFSLILESASTNQTSMYLCARSYEQYFGPGTRLTVT.

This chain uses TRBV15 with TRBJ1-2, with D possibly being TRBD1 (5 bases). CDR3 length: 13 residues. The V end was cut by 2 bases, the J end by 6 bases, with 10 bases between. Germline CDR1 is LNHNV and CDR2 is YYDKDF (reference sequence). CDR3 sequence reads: CATSRSGSNGYTF. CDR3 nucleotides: TGTGCCACCAGCAGATCAGGGTCGAATGGCTACACCTTC.

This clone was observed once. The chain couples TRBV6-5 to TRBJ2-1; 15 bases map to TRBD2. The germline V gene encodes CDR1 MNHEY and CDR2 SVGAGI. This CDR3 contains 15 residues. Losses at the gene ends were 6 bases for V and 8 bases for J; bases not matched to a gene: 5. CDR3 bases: TGTGCCAGCAGACGGACTAGCGGGGGGGTTTATGAGCAGTTCTTC. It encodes CASRRTSGGVYEQFF.

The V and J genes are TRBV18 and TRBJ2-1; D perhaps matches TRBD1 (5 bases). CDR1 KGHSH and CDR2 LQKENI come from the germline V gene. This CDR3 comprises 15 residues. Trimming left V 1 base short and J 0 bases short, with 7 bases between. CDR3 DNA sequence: TGTGCCAGCTCACCACGACAGAACTCCTACAATGAGCAGTTCTTC. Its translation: CASSPRQNSYNEQFF.